Presented here are 24 T cell receptor beta chains from one specimen sequenced in a study of Ad26.COV2.S vaccination and SARS-CoV-2 variants. Method: immunoSEQ multiplex PCR; TCRdb's copy keeps in-frame clones and lacks some. The table includes around 350,000 clones, about 85% detected once. The treatment here: about 20 received Ad26.COV2.S at low or high dose, single or two shots; roughly five received placebo; per-sample allocation not given. Specimens were obtained on day 63 following the first vaccine or placebo injection. The starting material was peripheral blood, obtained in a trial of Ad26.COV2.S vaccine versus placebo. These receptor sequences come from a person between 18 and 60 years old who received the Ad26.COV2.S COVID-19 vaccine or a placebo.

CDR3 sequence reads: CASSLGPTQETQYF. The CDR3 DNA is TGTGCCAGCAGCTTGGGACCGACCCAAGAGACCCAGTACTTC. This sequence joins TRBV5-5 and TRBJ2-5, with no clear D. Germline lookup yields CDR1 SGHKS and CDR2 YYEKEE (reference sequence). V lost 0 bases to trimming and J lost 1 base, with 7 bases between them. This CDR3 is built from 14 residues.

This clone has just one count. The rearrangement links TRBV7-2 to TRBJ1-2; D is uncertain. Trimming shortened V by 5 bases and J by 4 bases, and 8 bases separated the two germline ends. Germline lookup yields CDR1 SGHTA and CDR2 FQGNSA. CDR3 length: 12 amino acids. This CDR3 reads CASSPSGYGYTF. As DNA, the CDR3 is TGTGCCAGCAGCCCTAGCGGCTATGGCTACACCTTC.

The chain has TRBV6-2 or TRBV6-3 and TRBJ1-3; weak D call: TRBD1 (6 bases). Germline values: CDR1 MNHEY, CDR2 SVGEGT. This CDR3 region has 14 residues. V shed 0 bases and J shed 3 bases, with 6 bases lying between them. CDR3 region: CASSYSTGGNTIYF. The CDR3 bases are TGTGCCAGCAGTTACTCGACAGGTGGAAACACCATATATTTT.

V and J are TRBV20-1 and TRBJ1-1, with D uncertain. CDR3 length: 11 residues. The V and J ends lost 5 bases and 0 bases respectively, with 4 bases between them. Looked up from germline, CDR1 is DFQATT and CDR2 is SNEGSKA (reference sequence). The CDR3 DNA reads TGCAGTGCTGTTCTGAACACTGAAGCTTTCTTT. Its protein is CSAVLNTEAFF.

V gene TRBV4-1 combines with J gene TRBJ2-7; unclear D gene. The germline V gene encodes CDR1 MGHRA and CDR2 YSYEKL. The CDR3 length is 15 residues. The V end was cut by 0 bases, the J end by 2 bases, with 11 bases between. The CDR3 loop is CASSQDLDITYEQYF. CDR3 bases: TGCGCCAGCAGCCAAGATCTTGACATTACCTACGAGCAGTACTTC.

In this sample, this clone turned up once. The chain employs TRBV4-2 and TRBJ1-4; D unclear. V shed 0 bases and J shed 4 bases, with 12 bases lying between them. Germline CDR1 reads LGHNA; CDR2 reads YNFKEQ. The CDR3 is 16 amino acids. The CDR3 DNA follows: TGTGCCAGCAGCCAAGATCCGTACCACTTTAATGAAAAACTGTTTTTT. Protein sequence: CASSQDPYHFNEKLFF.

The rearrangement links TRBV24-1 to TRBJ2-1; 8 bases line up with TRBD2. V dropped 4 bases and J dropped 4; count of bases not matched to a gene: 5. This CDR3 has 15 residues. Germline CDR1 KGHDR, CDR2 SFDVKD. The CDR3 DNA reads as TGTGCCACCAGTGAGAGCGGGGGTTCTTACAATGAGCAGTTCTTC. Protein sequence: CATSESGGSYNEQFF.

About this clone: Other DNA sequences from this sample encode an identical CDR3 as well. The chain joins TRBV18 to TRBJ2-3; no definite D call. V dropped 3 bases and J dropped 0 bases, with 4 bases sitting between them. This CDR3 spans 13 amino acids. Germline CDR1 and CDR2: KGHSH and LQKENI. The CDR3 loop reads CASSPASTDTQYF. In nucleotides, the CDR3 is TGTGCCAGCTCACCGGCTAGCACAGATACGCAGTATTTT.

The chain combines TRBV24-1 with TRBJ1-4; D is undetermined. Germline CDR1 KGHDR, CDR2 SFDVKD. Trimming stripped 10 bases from V and 1 base from J, with 12 bases between. The CDR3 is 14 residues long. CDR3 sequence: CATGYLGTNEKLFF. For the CDR3, the DNA is TGTGCCACGGGTTACCTTGGAACTAATGAAAAACTGTTTTTT.

The CDR3: CAHRGLAGGPDREQYF. CDR3 bases: TGTGCCCACCGAGGACTAGCGGGAGGGCCGGATCGAGAGCAGTACTTC. The chain joins TRBV28 to TRBJ2-7, with 15 bases aligning to TRBD2. The trim removed 11 bases at V and 7 bases at J, leaving 15 bases unmatched. This CDR3 is built from 16 residues. Germline CDR1 reads MDHEN; CDR2 reads SYDVKM.

The genes are TRBV28 and TRBJ2-5; D gene uncertain. The CDR3 is 13 amino acids. Per germline, CDR1 MDHEN and CDR2 SYDVKM. V lost 7 bases to trimming and J lost 1 base, with 10 bases between them. Written as DNA, the CDR3 is TGTGCCAGCACTACTCATGGCCAAGAGACCCAGTACTTC. Translated, it gives CASTTHGQETQYF.

The chain employs TRBV3-1 (or the pseudogene TRBV3-2) and TRBJ1-1; the D gene is possibly TRBD1 (6 bases). The CDR3 extends over 15 amino acids. Germline CDR1 reads LGHDT; CDR2 reads YNNKEL (reference sequence). V lost 4 bases and J 4 bases, leaving 16 bases between the germline ends. CDR3 protein: CASSPRGGASTEAFF. CDR3 nucleotide sequence: TGTGCCAGCAGCCCGAGGGGGGGGGCGAGCACTGAAGCTTTCTTT.

V usage is TRBV5-5 and J usage is TRBJ2-5, with D possibly being TRBD1 (6 bases). V lost 4 bases to trimming and J lost 0 bases, with 16 bases between them. Germline CDR1 SGHKS, CDR2 YYEKEE (reference sequence). The CDR3 covers 16 residues. Here the CDR3 reads CASSPRKTGYQETQYF. The CDR3 region has the DNA TGTGCCAGCAGCCCTAGAAAGACAGGATACCAAGAGACCCAGTACTTC.

V is TRBV18 and J is TRBJ1-5, with D hard to call. V shed 3 bases and J shed 5 bases, with 8 bases lying between them. Germline values: CDR1 KGHSH, CDR2 LQKENI. The CDR3 runs 13 residues. CDR3: CASSPFSDQPQHF. DNA for the CDR3: TGTGCCAGCTCACCGTTTTCGGATCAGCCCCAGCATTTT.

Regarding this clone: This same CDR3 is encoded by further DNA sequences in the sample. V usage is TRBV18 and J usage is TRBJ2-5; no firm D call. Germline CDR1 is KGHSH and CDR2 is LQKENI. Trimming removed 2 bases at V and 1 base at J, with 5 bases between. This CDR3 has 13 amino acids. The CDR3 spells CASSPSGQETQYF. Written as DNA, the CDR3 is TGTGCCAGCTCACCATCAGGCCAAGAGACCCAGTACTTC.

This chain connects TRBV29-1 to TRBJ2-5, with 11 positions matching TRBD2. From germline, CDR1 is SQVTM and CDR2 ANQGSEA. Trimming removed 4 bases from V and 5 bases from J; junction bases left unmatched: 12. The CDR3 totals 16 residues. CDR3 sequence: CSVGFCTSGSGETQYF. In DNA, the CDR3 is TGCAGCGTTGGTTTTTGTACTAGCGGGAGTGGGGAGACCCAGTACTTC. Full variable domain (outside the CDR3, taken from reference TRBV29-1 and TRBJ2-5): SAVISQKPSRDICQRGTSLTIQCQVDSQVTMMFWYRQQPGQSLTLIATANQGSEATYESGFVIDKFPISRPNLTFSTLTVSNMSPEDSSIYLCSVGFCTSGSGETQYFGPGTRLLVL.

This clone was seen only a few times. Other DNA variants within this sample encode the same CDR3. The V gene is TRBV3-1 (or the pseudogene TRBV3-2), the J gene TRBJ1-3, with D tentatively TRBD1 (5 bases). This CDR3 comprises 15 residues. V was pared by 0 bases and J by 0 bases, with 6 bases between. The germline CDR1 and CDR2 sequences are LGHDT and YNNKEL (reference sequence). The CDR3 sequence: CASSQDRVSGNTIYF. CDR3 DNA: TGTGCCAGCAGCCAAGACAGGGTCTCTGGAAACACCATATATTTT.

This sequence joins TRBV7-9 and TRBJ2-2; 7 nucleotides match TRBD2. V shed 5 bases, J shed 3 bases, and the junction held 12 bases outside the gene matches. CDR3 length: 17 amino acids. The V gene's germline CDR1 is SEHNR and CDR2 FQNEAQ (reference sequence). CDR3 sequence (DNA): TGTGCCAGCAGCCTGGCGGCGGGGGAGACCTACACCGGGGAGCTGTTTTTT. Translated, it gives CASSLAAGETYTGELFF.

This rearrangement joins TRBV7-2 to TRBJ2-5; 11 bases line up with TRBD2. The junction had 11 bases not matched to a gene; V was cut back by 4 bases and J by 4 bases. CDR3 size: 17 residues. CDR1 is SGHTA, CDR2 FQGNSA, per germline. Written as DNA, the CDR3 is TGTGCCAGCAGCTCCTCGCTAGCGGGGGGCGGCCGAGAGACCCAGTACTTC. Encoded protein: CASSSSLAGGGRETQYF. Full variable domain (remainder filled in from reference TRBV7-2 and TRBJ2-5): GAGVSQSPSNKVTEKGKDVELRCDPISGHTALYWYRQSLGQGLEFLIYFQGNSAPDKSGLPSDRFSAERTGGSVSTLTIQRTQQEDSAVYLCASSSSLAGGGRETQYFGPGTRLLVL.

The chain recombines TRBV20-1 with TRBJ2-7; 12 bases are a match to TRBD1. V lost 3 bases, J lost 5 bases, and 5 bases stayed unmatched. The CDR3 length is 14 residues. The germline CDR1 and CDR2 sequences are DFQATT and SNEGSKA (reference sequence). The CDR3 bases are TGCAGTGCTAGTCCCGGGACAGGGGGCAACGAGCAGTACTTC. The encoded protein is CSASPGTGGNEQYF.

V and J are TRBV5-1 and TRBJ2-2, with TRBD1 matching 10 bases. Germline-derived CDR1 and CDR2 are SGHRS and YFSETQ. The J segment lost 9 bases and the V segment lost 4 bases, leaving 12 bases of the junction unmatched. This CDR3 has 16 amino acids. For the CDR3, the DNA is TGCGCCAGCAGCCTCGAAGTGGGACAGGGGTTCCGGGAGCTGTTTTTT. This gives the protein CASSLEVGQGFRELFF.

The J gene is TRBJ1-1, the V gene TRBV4-1, with no clear D. The germline V gene encodes CDR1 MGHRA and CDR2 YSYEKL. Deletions cut 4 bases from V and 11 bases from J, with 17 bases between. The CDR3 sequence is 13 residues long. The CDR3 loop reads CASSPLGPGSAFF. The CDR3 nucleotides read TGCGCCAGCAGCCCCCTGGGCCCGGGTTCGGCTTTCTTT.

The chain recombines TRBV28 with TRBJ1-2; TRBD1 might be the D (6 bases). Trimming cost V 5 bases and J 2 bases, with 6 bases left between them. Germline V gene lookup returns CDR1 MDHEN and CDR2 SYDVKM. The CDR3 covers 12 residues. The CDR3 here is CASSRGNYGYTF. CDR3 sequence (DNA): TGTGCCAGCAGTAGGGGGAACTATGGCTACACCTTC.

This sequence joins TRBV9 and TRBJ1-4; no reliable D call. Germline assignment: CDR1 SGDLS and CDR2 YYNGEE. V lost 1 base and J lost 0, with 10 bases in between. The CDR3 consists of 16 residues. DNA for the CDR3: TGTGCCAGCAGCGTAAGAAGTGGTGCAACTAATGAAAAACTGTTTTTT. Amino acid sequence: CASSVRSGATNEKLFF.